Below, one T cell receptor beta chain is given with its context. The record originates from a study of blood T cell repertoires in COVID-19. The wider study: From T cells, B-cell-depleted T cells, or PBMCs came the material, which was cDNA or gDNA.

Seattle patients were enrolled while actively infected and followed longitudinally. CDR3 length equals 15 residues. The germline gives CDR1 KGHSH, CDR2 LQKENI. Trimming cost V 3 bases and J 0 bases, with 12 bases left between them. Original analysis: Researchers report that nucleated cell counts were estimated from reference gene primer amplification. Produced via immunoSEQ multiplex PCR; TCRdb's table is partial and in-frame only. D and trimming come from the DNA, and the V and J calls and clone size come from that table. The sample records under 250,000 clones, 80% to 95% being singletons. The TCR sequence derives from a man aged 55 to 69 with COVID-19, enrolled during active disease. Source material: peripheral blood. The rearrangement uses TRBV18 and TRBJ2-7; D possibly corresponds to TRBD1 (6 bases). CDR3 nucleotide sequence: TGTGCCAGCTCACCCTCAGGGGTTACCTCCTACGAGCAGTACTTC. Encoded protein: CASSPSGVTSYEQYF. The full variable domain, completed using reference TRBV18 and TRBJ2-7, is NAGVMQNPRHLVRRRGQEARLRCSPMKGHSHVYWYRQLPEEGLKFMVYLQKENIIDESGMPKERFSAEFPKEGPSILRIQQVVRGDSAAYFCASSPSGVTSYEQYFGPGTRLTVT.